This passage covers 30 T cell receptor beta chains from one sample sequenced in a study of T-cell reconstitution after alpha-beta-depleted transplantation in children (dated by TCRdb to about 2016). Beyond this particular receptor, the publication reports: Over subsequent months, a decline in hyperexpanded clone frequencies was noted, and after one year, T-cell counts and TCRbeta diversity were mostly ascribed to newly produced T cells.

The treatment or condition label, read with the paper, signifies: allogeneic hematopoietic cell transplantation with graft depleted of TCRalphabeta T cells and CD19 B cells. These receptors' antigens are unknown. The method behind the library was PCR. Sequencing instrument: Illumina HiSeq 2500. To normalize quantification of the TCRbeta repertoire, the TCR libraries were built with molecular barcoding that relied on unique molecular identifiers. TCRdb handled the public reads itself, with Q25 trimming in fastp and clone calling in MiXCR, and kept productive beta chains. Rows matching on CDR3 protein sequence are summarized as one entry with the most common DNA and genes. The sample has fewer than 350,000 distinct CDR3 sequences on record, 7.5% to 9% of them singletons. The leading ten clones occupy 9.1% of the sample. The sequenced sample was peripheral blood, obtained 360 days after TCRalphabeta/CD19-depleted stem cell transplant. The receptors shown here come from a female patient aged 2 to 10 who had a stem cell transplant for Fanconi anemia, so the T cells may come from the graft donor.

The chain links TRBV29-1 to TRBJ2-7; 11 bases align to TRBD1. This CDR3 is built from 17 residues. CDR1 SQVTM and CDR2 ANQGSEA come from the germline V gene. The V and J ends lost 0 bases and 6 bases, in that order; junction bases with no gene match: 13. As DNA, the CDR3 is TGCAGCGTTGAAGATGATGGAGGACAGGGGGCGGGCGTCGAGCAGTACTTC. It specifies CSVEDDGGQGAGVEQYF.

Ten or more counts support this clonotype. The chain combines TRBV9 with TRBJ2-6, with D tentatively TRBD2 (6 bases). Germline values: CDR1 SGDLS, CDR2 YYNGEE. V was clipped by 4 bases and J by 2 bases, with 13 bases between them. The CDR3 length is 16 residues. Here the CDR3 reads CASSQERVAGANVLTF. The CDR3 DNA is TGTGCCAGCAGCCAGGAGCGGGTAGCTGGGGCCAACGTCCTGACTTTC.

This clonotype appeared many times. The CDR3 is CASSLEGSPEAFF. CDR3 coding DNA: TGCGCCAGCAGCTTGGAGGGATCCCCTGAAGCTTTCTTT. V is TRBV5-1 and J is TRBJ1-1, with D hard to call. V gave up 0 bases and J gave up 6 bases, with 9 bases separating them. Looked up from germline, CDR1 is SGHRS and CDR2 is YFSETQ. The CDR3 covers 13 residues.

This clonotype has a count of ten or more. The rearrangement joins TRBV27 to TRBJ2-1; possibly TRBD2 for D (5 bases). The CDR3 runs to 13 residues. V lost 5 bases and J lost 6, with 11 bases in between. Germline CDR1 reads MNHEY; CDR2 reads SMNVEV (reference sequence). The CDR3 DNA sequence: TGTGCCAGCAGTCCGGGGATACGCAATGAGCAGTTCTTC. Translated: CASSPGIRNEQFF.

This clonotype was observed at least ten times. This chain links TRBV7-9 with TRBJ2-1; D call uncertain. This CDR3 has 12 residues. Between the trimmed V and J ends, which lost 5 bases and 9 bases, there was a span of 11 bases. CDR1 SEHNR and CDR2 FQNEAQ come from the germline V gene (reference sequence). The DNA of the CDR3 is TGTGCCAGCAGCCCAACGCCAGTTGAGCAGTTCTTC. This encodes CASSPTPVEQFF.

The table lists this clonotype with a few counts. V and J are TRBV6-5 and TRBJ1-2, with D maybe TRBD1 (5 bases). Germline V gene data show CDR1 as MNHEY and CDR2 as SVGAGI. There are 14 residues in the CDR3. The ends were cut back, 3 bases at V and 6 bases at J, with 14 bases in the middle. The CDR3 DNA sequence: TGTGCCAGCAGTTATAGGGAGGGGCGAGATGGCTACACCTTC. Its protein is CASSYREGRDGYTF.

Concerning this clonotype itself: A much larger clonotype is one base distant, so this may be a read error. The chain has TRBV21-1 and TRBJ1-4; the D call in the table, TRBD1, was not verified against the DNA. TRBV21-1 is marked as a pseudogene. CDR3 length: 14 amino acids. The CDR3 DNA is TGTGCCAGCAGCCCCTGGGACGTTCAAGAAAAACTGTTTTTT. Protein sequence: CASSPWDVQEKLFF.

This clonotype was seen repeatedly, ten times or more. V usage is TRBV12-3 or TRBV12-4 and J usage is TRBJ1-6; TRBD1 matches at 8 bases. CDR3 length equals 16 residues. V lost 6 bases and J lost 8; bases outside the gene matches: 12. This chain's CDR3 is CASSQNLGQGYSPLHF. The CDR3 DNA reads TGTGCCAGCAGCCAAAACCTCGGACAGGGCTATTCACCCCTCCACTTT.

In its sample, this clonotype was seen a few times. The V gene is TRBV7-2, the J gene TRBJ1-3; D gene ambiguous. Trimming shortened V by 0 bases and J by 4 bases, and 13 bases separated the two germline ends. The V gene's germline CDR1 is SGHTA and CDR2 FQGNSA. The CDR3 is 16 residues long. The CDR3 DNA follows: TGTGCCAGCAGCTTAGCGGCAGCTCCGGGGGGAAACACCATATATTTT. This translates into CASSLAAAPGGNTIYF.

This clonotype turned up a few times. The chain combines TRBV7-9 with TRBJ1-2, with no clear D. Looked up from germline, CDR1 is SEHNR and CDR2 is FQNEAQ (reference sequence). CDR3 length equals 14 residues. V lost 4 bases to trimming and J lost 0 bases, with 9 bases between them. The CDR3 loop is CASSSAGANYGYTF. CDR3 DNA sequence: TGTGCCAGCAGCTCCGCCGGAGCTAACTATGGCTACACCTTC.

There are a few counts of this clonotype. The genes are TRBV7-8 and TRBJ2-7; no clear D gene. The germline V gene encodes CDR1 SGHVS and CDR2 FQNEAQ. This CDR3 has 14 residues. The ends were cut back, 4 bases at V and 8 bases at J, with 18 bases in the middle. The CDR3 sequence is CASSSPRPYEKQYF. The CDR3 region has the DNA TGTGCCAGCAGCTCCCCGAGACCCTACGAGAAGCAGTACTTC.

This clonotype showed up many times. V is TRBV7-2 and J is TRBJ2-5; D not resolved. Germline CDR1 is SGHTA and CDR2 is FQGNSA. The CDR3 covers 12 residues. V lost 4 bases and J lost 7, with 10 bases in between. CDR3 bases: TGTGCCAGCAGCTCCTGGTTGGGGACCCAGTACTTC. Its protein product is CASSSWLGTQYF.

The chain carries TRBV18 and TRBJ1-2, with D perhaps matching TRBD1 (6 bases). Looked up from germline, CDR1 is KGHSH and CDR2 is LQKENI. This CDR3 has 15 amino acids. Trimming cost V 3 bases and J 0 bases, with 11 bases left between them. CDR3 bases: TGTGCCAGCTCACCGATACAGGGACCTAACTATGGCTACACCTTC. It encodes CASSPIQGPNYGYTF.

This sequence joins TRBV6-2 or TRBV6-3 and TRBJ2-4, with D possibly matching TRBD1 (5 bases). This CDR3 has 15 amino acids. Trimming cost V 6 bases and J 6 bases, with 18 bases left between them. Germline-derived CDR1 and CDR2 are MNHEY and SVGEGT. The DNA of the CDR3 is TGTGCCAGCAGCCTTAACAGGCCACCATTAAACATTCAGTACTTC. It is translated as CASSLNRPPLNIQYF.

The chain has TRBV11-3 and TRBJ2-1; no clear D gene. Trimming stripped 1 base from V and 0 bases from J, with 10 bases between. The CDR3 runs to 16 residues. Germline values: CDR1 SGHNT, CDR2 YENEEA. In DNA, the CDR3 is TGTGCCAGCAGCTTAGGTGGGGATAGCTCCTACAATGAGCAGTTCTTC. Its protein product is CASSLGGDSSYNEQFF.

In this sample, this clonotype turned up many times. The genes are TRBV20-1 and TRBJ2-2; D gene uncertain. Per the germline V gene, CDR1 is DFQATT and CDR2 is SNEGSKA (reference sequence). The CDR3 spans 14 residues. V was clipped by 0 bases and J by 7 bases, with 12 bases between them. The CDR3 bases are TGCAGTGCTAGAGATAAATGGGAAATCGGGGAGCTGTTTTTT. Encoded protein: CSARDKWEIGELFF.

This clonotype was counted ten times or more. V is TRBV12-3 or TRBV12-4 and J is TRBJ1-5, with 10 bases aligning to TRBD1. This CDR3 has 16 residues. The V and J ends lost 5 bases and 7 bases, in that order; junction bases with no gene match: 11. In DNA, the CDR3 is TGTGCCAGCAGTCGCTCCGGGACAGGGGTTTACCAGCCCCAGCATTTT. It codes for CASSRSGTGVYQPQHF.

The rearrangement joins TRBV15 to TRBJ1-4, with TRBD1 matching 8 bases. V lost 1 base and J lost 8; bases outside the gene matches: 12. Germline V gives CDR1 LNHNV, CDR2 YYDKDF (reference sequence). The CDR3 runs 17 residues. As DNA, the CDR3 is TGTGCCACCAGCAGAGGGTACCCCGGGACAGGAGACGAAAAACTGTTTTTT. It specifies CATSRGYPGTGDEKLFF.

This clonotype was observed a few times. The V gene is TRBV20-1, the J gene TRBJ2-7; 10 bases align to TRBD2. Germline trimming cut 5 bases from V and 2 bases from J; bases unmatched to any gene: 9. Germline V gene lookup returns CDR1 DFQATT and CDR2 SNEGSKA (reference sequence). CDR3 length equals 15 residues. The CDR3 here is CSAPIAGGRTYEQYF. The CDR3 DNA follows: TGCAGTGCTCCAATAGCGGGAGGAAGGACCTACGAGCAGTACTTC.

The table lists this clonotype with many counts. The chain links TRBV6-2 or TRBV6-3 to TRBJ2-7; TRBD2 might be the D (5 bases). In germline, CDR1 is MNHEY, CDR2 SVGEGT. V was trimmed by 0 bases and J by 4 bases, leaving 16 bases between them. This CDR3 spans 16 amino acids. CDR3 DNA: TGTGCCAGCAGTTACTCGATCGGGGATACTATTTACGAGCAGTACGTC. It translates to CASSYSIGDTIYEQYV.

The chain is built from TRBV5-6 and TRBJ2-2; D remains ambiguous. This CDR3 region has 13 residues. Germline V CDR1 and CDR2: SGHDT, YYEEEE. V gave up 4 bases and J gave up 7 bases, with 11 bases separating them. The CDR3 DNA reads TGTGCCAGCAGCCTGACCGGAATCGGGGAGCTGTTTTTT. This gives the protein CASSLTGIGELFF. The full variable domain, its missing parts supplied by reference TRBV5-6 and TRBJ2-2, is DAGVTQSPTHLIKTRGQQVTLRCSPKSGHDTVSWYQQALGQGPQFIFQYYEEEERQRGNFPDRFSGHQFPNYSSELNVNALLLGDSALYLCASSLTGIGELFFGEGSRLTVL.

Within the sample, this clonotype is medium-sized. The chain links TRBV2 to TRBJ2-5; no definite D call. There are 11 residues in the CDR3. The ends were cut back, 3 bases at V and 3 bases at J, with 2 bases in the middle. Germline-derived CDR1 and CDR2 are SNHLY and FYNNEI. CDR3 nucleotides: TGTGCCAGCAGTGATGAAGAGACCCAGTACTTC. Translated, it gives CASSDEETQYF.

This clonotype was recorded at least ten times. The rearrangement links TRBV12-3 or TRBV12-4 to TRBJ1-5, with D tentatively TRBD1 (5 bases). The V end was cut by 7 bases, the J end by 5 bases, with 18 bases between. This CDR3 spans 15 amino acids. This CDR3 is CASNAGKIGDQPQHF. As DNA, the CDR3 is TGTGCCAGCAATGCAGGGAAAATAGGGGATCAGCCCCAGCATTTT.

V usage is TRBV20-1 and J usage is TRBJ2-1; TRBD1 agrees at 7 bases. Trimming took 6 bases from V and 2 from J; bases not matched to a gene: 4. The CDR3 extends over 13 amino acids. Germline CDR1 is DFQATT and CDR2 is SNEGSKA (reference sequence). The CDR3 region has the DNA TGCAGTGCCGGACAGGCGACCTACAATGAGCAGTTCTTC. Translating it yields CSAGQATYNEQFF.

This clonotype has at least ten counts. The chain has TRBV27 and TRBJ1-1, with TRBD1 identical over 8 bases. Germline V gene lookup returns CDR1 MNHEY and CDR2 SMNVEV (reference sequence). There are 14 residues in the CDR3. The junction had 5 bases not matched to a gene; V was cut back by 5 bases and J by 3 bases. Written as DNA, the CDR3 is TGTGCCAGCAGTAGACAGGGGTTGTACACTGAAGCTTTCTTT. Residues: CASSRQGLYTEAFF.

The V and J genes are TRBV20-1 and TRBJ1-4, with D maybe TRBD1 (5 bases). CDR3 length: 16 residues. Trimming shortened V by 0 bases and J by 8 bases, and 19 bases separated the two germline ends. Germline CDR1 is DFQATT and CDR2 is SNEGSKA (reference sequence). The CDR3: CSARDPWDGVQEKLFF. In nucleotides, the CDR3 is TGCAGTGCTAGAGATCCGTGGGACGGCGTGCAGGAAAAACTGTTTTTT.

The gene calls are TRBV7-9 and TRBJ2-3; 10 positions match TRBD1. This CDR3 comprises 15 residues. After removal of 5 bases from V and 6 bases from J, the junction contained 8 bases not matched to a gene. Germline V gives CDR1 SEHNR, CDR2 FQNEAQ (reference sequence). The chain's CDR3 is CASSPRTGGGDTQYF. DNA of the CDR3: TGTGCCAGCAGCCCCCGGACAGGGGGGGGGGATACGCAGTATTTT.

V usage is TRBV6-2 or TRBV6-3 and J usage is TRBJ2-1; 7 positions agree with TRBD1. J gave up 6 bases and V 5 bases, and 13 bases lay outside the gene matches. There are 16 residues in the CDR3. CDR1 and CDR2 from the germline V gene are MNHEY and SVGEGT. The CDR3 region is CASSTGMSYRGNEQFF. As DNA, the CDR3 is TGTGCCAGCAGTACGGGGATGAGCTACAGGGGCAATGAGCAGTTCTTC.

There are many counts of this clonotype. V gene TRBV11-1 combines with J gene TRBJ2-5, with D perhaps TRBD1 or TRBD2 (5 bases each). The CDR3 totals 15 residues. Trimming pared 5 bases from V and 3 bases from J, leaving 16 bases between. Germline CDR1 reads SGHAT; CDR2 reads FQDESV (reference sequence). The CDR3 bases are TGTGCCAGCAGCGCTCCGAATGTGGGGGAAGAGACCCAGTACTTC. Its protein product is CASSAPNVGEETQYF.

There are a few counts of this clonotype. This chain links TRBV28 with TRBJ2-1; D ambiguous. CDR1 and CDR2 (germline): MDHEN, SYDVKM. V lost 3 bases and J 4 bases, leaving 7 bases between the germline ends. This CDR3 has 13 amino acids. CDR3 loop: CASSFISYNEQFF. The CDR3 nucleotides read TGTGCCAGCAGTTTTATTTCTTACAATGAGCAGTTCTTC.